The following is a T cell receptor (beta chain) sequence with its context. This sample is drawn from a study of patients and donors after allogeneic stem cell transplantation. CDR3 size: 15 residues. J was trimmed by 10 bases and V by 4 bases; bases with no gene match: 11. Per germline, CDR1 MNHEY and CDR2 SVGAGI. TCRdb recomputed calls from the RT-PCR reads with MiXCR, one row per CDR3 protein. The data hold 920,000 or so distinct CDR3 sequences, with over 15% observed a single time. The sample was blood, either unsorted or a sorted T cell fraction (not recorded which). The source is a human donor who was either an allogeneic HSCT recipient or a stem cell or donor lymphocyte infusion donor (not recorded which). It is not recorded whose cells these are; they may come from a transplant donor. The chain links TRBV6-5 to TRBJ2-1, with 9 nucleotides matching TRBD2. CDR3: CASSSRGGRGSEQFF. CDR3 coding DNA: TGTGCCAGCAGTTCCCGAGGCGGGAGGGGAAGCGAGCAGTTCTTC.